Listed below are T cell receptor beta chains from one sample, sequenced in a study of human CD8 memory T cell subsets. TCRdb re-called the 5' RACE reads; every CDR3 protein appears as one record, without DNA. Its table lists 4,000 or so distinct CDR3 sequences. The specimen sequenced was CD8+ effector memory T cells (TEM) sorted from PBMCs. The receptors were sampled from a human donor in good health. Each CDR3 is given with its conserved first and last residue. Expanded clones get a size class; other rows say once, few or many, or leave the size out.

V	size	J	CDR3
TRBV28	NA	TRBJ1-4	CASSYFPSTGATNEKLFF
TRBV6-4	NA	TRBJ2-5	CASSEVAGEAETQYF
TRBV7-9	hyperexpanded	TRBJ1-1	CASSLVQGGTEAFF
TRBV6-1	NA	TRBJ2-3	CASSRTTETDTQYF
TRBV5-6	medium-sized	TRBJ2-7	CASSGGLARDYEQYF
TRBV10-1	NA	TRBJ1-4	CASRPRGPDGEKLFF
TRBV10-3	NA	TRBJ2-5	CAISDGREEGETQYF
TRBV4-3	NA	TRBJ2-5	CASSQDLAGEVETQYF
TRBV20-1	large	TRBJ1-1	CSARDSYTEAFF
TRBV19	NA	TRBJ2-7	CASSIALLAGEPQGQYF
TRBV7-9	medium-sized	TRBJ1-1	CATGGNTEAFF
TRBV4-1	NA	TRBJ2-1	CASSQDAGYEQFF
TRBV7-9	NA	TRBJ2-5	CASSKVRDTQETQYF
TRBV6-5	NA	TRBJ1-2	CASKRTPDLPDYGYTF
TRBV9	medium-sized	TRBJ1-5	CASSGGIDSNQPQHF
TRBV7-9	NA	TRBJ2-1	CASSDTGRLALQFF
TRBV19	NA	TRBJ1-1	CASSMSRDTEAFF
TRBV6-6	NA	TRBJ2-3	CASSLEREGTQYF
TRBV6-1	NA	TRBJ1-2	CASRDLIGYTF
TRBV3-1	medium-sized	TRBJ2-1	CASSQATSGGYNEQFF
TRBV5-4	NA	TRBJ1-2	CASSSYRGPWGYTF
TRBV30	NA	TRBJ1-2	CAFLPGQGIEGYTF
TRBV13	NA	TRBJ2-5	CASSWGGTQYF
TRBV11-2	NA	TRBJ1-2	CASSLGTEYGYTF
TRBV30	NA	TRBJ2-2	CAWSVGHRGSTGELFF
TRBV4-2	NA	TRBJ2-7	CASSPQRTGTYEQYF
TRBV6-2/TRBV6-3	NA	TRBJ2-1	CASSYSPTSGPYNEQFF
TRBV24-1	NA	TRBJ1-2	CAIRGRWDGYTF
TRBV7-8	NA	TRBJ2-1	CASSLGTGNEQFF
TRBV15	NA	TRBJ2-3	CATSGGRQSSTDTQYF
TRBV10-2	medium-sized	TRBJ2-5	CASSELVQETQYF
TRBV20-1	medium-sized	TRBJ1-1	CSASRSHYTEAFF
TRBV4-3	NA	TRBJ2-7	CASSQGRSYEQYF
TRBV27	NA	TRBJ1-5	CASSLVAGAQPQHF
TRBV2	NA	TRBJ2-5	CASSRPSSGGTGETQYF